This T cell receptor beta chain was found in a study of T cells after yellow fever vaccination. From the 5' RACE reads, TCRdb called clonotypes with MiXCR, one entry per CDR3 protein. The table records 300,000 to 400,000 distinct CDR3 sequences, under 15% of them present only once. This clonotype has only a few counts. Trimming took 5 bases from V and 2 from J; bases not matched to a gene: 3. This CDR3 spans 13 amino acids. In germline, CDR1 is GTSNPN, CDR2 SVGIG (reference sequence). This sample comprised CD4+ T cells sorted from PBMCs, obtained 15 days after the yellow fever booster vaccination. The sequence was collected from a man between 18 and 35 years old who received the YFV17D yellow fever vaccine. The V and J genes are TRBV30 and TRBJ1-1, with TRBD1 identical over 9 bases. The CDR3 sequence is CAWGQGFNTEAFF. The CDR3 DNA sequence: TGTGCCTGGGGACAGGGGTTCAACACTGAAGCTTTCTTT.